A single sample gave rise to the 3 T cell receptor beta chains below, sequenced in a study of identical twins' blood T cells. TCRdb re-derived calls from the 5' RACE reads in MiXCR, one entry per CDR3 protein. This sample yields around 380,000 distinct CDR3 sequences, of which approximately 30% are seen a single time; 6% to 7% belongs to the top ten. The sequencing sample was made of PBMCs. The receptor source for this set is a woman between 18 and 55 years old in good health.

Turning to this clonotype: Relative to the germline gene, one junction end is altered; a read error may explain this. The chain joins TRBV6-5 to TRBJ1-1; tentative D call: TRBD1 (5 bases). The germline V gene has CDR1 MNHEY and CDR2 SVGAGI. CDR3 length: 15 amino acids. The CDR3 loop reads CASSHSPGMDTEAFF. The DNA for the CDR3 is TGTGCCAGCAGTCACTCTCCAGGGATGGACACTGAAGCTTTCTTT.

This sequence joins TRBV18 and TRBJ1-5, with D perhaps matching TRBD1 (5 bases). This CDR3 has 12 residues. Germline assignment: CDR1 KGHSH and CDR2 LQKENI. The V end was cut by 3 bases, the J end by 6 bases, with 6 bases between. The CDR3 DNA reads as TGTGCCAGCTCACCCGGGGGTCAGCCCCAGCATTTT. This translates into CASSPGGQPQHF.

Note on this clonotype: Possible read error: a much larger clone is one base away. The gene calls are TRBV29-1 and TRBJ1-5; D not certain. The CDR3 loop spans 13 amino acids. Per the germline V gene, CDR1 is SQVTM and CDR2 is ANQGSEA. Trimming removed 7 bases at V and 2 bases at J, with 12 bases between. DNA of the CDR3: TGCAGCGCCCAACAGAGGCGCAATCAGCCCCAGCATTTT. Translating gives CSAQQRRNQPQHF.